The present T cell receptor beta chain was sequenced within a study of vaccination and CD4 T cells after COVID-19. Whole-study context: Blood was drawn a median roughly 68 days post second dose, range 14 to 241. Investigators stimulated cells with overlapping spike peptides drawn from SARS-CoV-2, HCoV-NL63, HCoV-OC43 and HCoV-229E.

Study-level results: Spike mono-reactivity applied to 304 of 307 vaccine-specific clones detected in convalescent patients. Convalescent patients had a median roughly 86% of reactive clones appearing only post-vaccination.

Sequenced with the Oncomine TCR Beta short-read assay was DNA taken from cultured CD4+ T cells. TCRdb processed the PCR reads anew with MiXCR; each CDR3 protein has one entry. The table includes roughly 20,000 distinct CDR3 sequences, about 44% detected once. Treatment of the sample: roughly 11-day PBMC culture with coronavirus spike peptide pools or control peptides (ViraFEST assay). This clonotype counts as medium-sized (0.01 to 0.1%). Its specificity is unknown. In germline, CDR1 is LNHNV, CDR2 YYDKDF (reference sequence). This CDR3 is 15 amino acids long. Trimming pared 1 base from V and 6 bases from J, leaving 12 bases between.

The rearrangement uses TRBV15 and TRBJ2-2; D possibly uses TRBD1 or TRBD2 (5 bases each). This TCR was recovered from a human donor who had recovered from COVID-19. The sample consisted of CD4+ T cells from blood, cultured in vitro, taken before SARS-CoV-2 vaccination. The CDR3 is CATSRGDHTPGELFF. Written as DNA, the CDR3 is TGTGCCACCAGCAGAGGGGACCACACACCCGGGGAGCTGTTTTTT.